One sample yielded the 23 T cell receptor beta chains listed below, sequenced in a study of T cell responses to AZD1222 COVID-19 vaccine. Method: immunoSEQ multiplex PCR; TCRdb's copy keeps in-frame clones and lacks some. The table shows approximately 130,000 clones, with roughly 92% occurring only once. The sample here was peripheral blood, taken 28 days after the second AZD1222 dose. These receptors all come from an adult who received the AZD1222 COVID-19 vaccine.

The chain carries TRBV6-5 and TRBJ1-1; D remains unclear. The V gene lost 6 bases and the J gene lost 1 base, with 9 bases spanning the gap. The CDR3 is 13 residues long. Germline values: CDR1 MNHEY, CDR2 SVGAGI. CDR3 protein: CASRVLSNTEAFF. The CDR3, as DNA: TGTGCCAGCAGGGTCCTATCGAACACTGAAGCTTTCTTT.

This clone was seen once. The gene calls are TRBV7-2 and TRBJ2-2; 8 nucleotides agree with TRBD1. V was clipped by 0 bases and J by 5 bases; unmatched bases: 8. The CDR3 has 17 residues. The germline V gene has CDR1 SGHTA and CDR2 FQGNSA. CDR3 protein: CASSLAVGQGWTGELFF. In DNA form, the CDR3 reads TGTGCCAGCAGCTTAGCGGTCGGACAGGGCTGGACCGGGGAGCTGTTTTTT.

This chain joins TRBV5-1 and TRBJ1-1; D remains ambiguous. V lost 0 bases and J 0 bases, leaving 6 bases between the germline ends. Germline CDR1 SGHRS, CDR2 YFSETQ. The CDR3 spans 14 residues. The CDR3 loop reads CASSLASLNTEAFF. The CDR3 region has the DNA TGCGCCAGCAGCTTGGCCTCGTTGAACACTGAAGCTTTCTTT.

The V call is TRBV7-2, the J call TRBJ2-3, with D perhaps matching TRBD1 (5 bases). The germline V gene encodes CDR1 SGHTA and CDR2 FQGNSA. The V and J ends lost 5 bases and 2 bases respectively, with 17 bases between them. The CDR3 extends over 16 amino acids. The DNA of the CDR3 is TGTGCCAGCAGCCCCTGGGGCGAAGGAAACACAGATACGCAGTATTTT. Amino acids: CASSPWGEGNTDTQYF.

This chain connects TRBV30 to TRBJ1-1; TRBD1 agrees at 7 bases. Germline CDR1 and CDR2: GTSNPN and SVGIG (reference sequence). With V trimmed by 4 bases and J by 2 bases, 4 bases remained unmatched. The CDR3 loop spans 13 amino acids. CDR3 amino acids: CAWMGQPNTEAFF. In nucleotides, the CDR3 is TGTGCCTGGATGGGACAGCCCAACACTGAAGCTTTCTTT.

The chain recombines TRBV19 with TRBJ1-3, with a tentative D call TRBD1 (5 bases). CDR1 and CDR2 (germline): LNHDA, SQIVND (reference sequence). V lost 5 bases, J lost 2 bases, and 7 bases lay in between. The CDR3 contains 13 residues. The CDR3 sequence is CASSPGPGNTIYF. The CDR3 DNA is TGTGCCAGTAGTCCGGGACCTGGAAACACCATATATTTT.

V usage is TRBV28 and J usage is TRBJ2-1; 9 bases match TRBD2. The germline CDR1 and CDR2 sequences are MDHEN and SYDVKM. The CDR3 is made up of 15 amino acids. Trimming at V came to 4 bases and at J to 4 bases, leaving 5 bases not matched to a gene. The chain's CDR3 is CASSSGTSSYNEQFF. The CDR3 DNA follows: TGTGCCAGCAGTTCCGGGACTAGCTCGTACAATGAGCAGTTCTTC.

The rearrangement joins TRBV3-1 (or the pseudogene TRBV3-2) to TRBJ1-4, with no clear D. V dropped 0 bases and J dropped 7 bases, with 12 bases sitting between them. The CDR3 is made up of 15 amino acids. Looked up from germline, CDR1 is LGHDT and CDR2 is YNNKEL (reference sequence). The CDR3 sequence is CASSQDWRAGEKLFF. In nucleotides, the CDR3 is TGTGCCAGCAGCCAAGATTGGCGGGCAGGTGAAAAACTGTTTTTT.

The genes are TRBV5-5 and TRBJ1-2; D is uncertain. Trimming took off 0 bases at V and 6 bases at J, with 12 bases between the two ends. The CDR3 spans 14 residues. Germline CDR1 and CDR2: SGHKS and YYEKEE (reference sequence). In DNA form, the CDR3 reads TGTGCCAGCAGCTTGGGGTTCGGTGGGGATGGCTACACCTTC. Amino acid sequence: CASSLGFGGDGYTF.

This chain connects TRBV9 to TRBJ2-2, with 7 bases that match TRBD1. CDR1 is SGDLS and CDR2 is YYNGEE in the germline V gene. The CDR3 contains 14 residues. The V gene end was trimmed by 2 bases and the J gene end by 4 bases; junction bases not matched to a gene: 2. The DNA for the CDR3 is TGTGCCAGCAGCGTCGGGACAGCCACCGGGGAGCTGTTTTTT. This gives the protein CASSVGTATGELFF.

The chain has TRBV6-4 and TRBJ1-2, with 7 nucleotides matching TRBD1. Germline V CDR1 and CDR2: MRHNA, SNTAGT. The CDR3 is 13 residues long. J was trimmed by 7 bases and V by 3 bases; bases with no gene match: 5. The CDR3 loop is CASSETGLGGYTF. In DNA, the CDR3 is TGTGCCAGCAGTGAGACAGGGTTGGGTGGCTACACCTTC.

The chain joins TRBV5-5 to TRBJ1-2, with D perhaps TRBD1 (5 bases). Trimming shortened V by 4 bases and J by 7 bases, and 14 bases separated the two germline ends. The CDR3 contains 13 residues. Germline V gene data show CDR1 as SGHKS and CDR2 as YYEKEE (reference sequence). CDR3 nucleotides: TGTGCCAGCAGCCCCTCGGCTGGGGGTGGCTACACCTTC. It yields the protein CASSPSAGGGYTF.

V usage is TRBV6-5 and J usage is TRBJ2-2; 8 bases align to TRBD2. The CDR3 runs 13 residues. Trimming took 6 bases from V and 6 from J; bases not matched to a gene: 3. Per the germline V gene, CDR1 is MNHEY and CDR2 is SVGAGI. CDR3 bases: TGTGCCAGCAGGGCACTAGCGGCCGGGGAGCTGTTTTTT. Its protein product is CASRALAAGELFF.

The chain employs TRBV4-3 and TRBJ2-1; 8 nucleotides agree with TRBD1. V lost 1 base to trimming and J lost 7 bases; unmatched junction nucleotides: 9. The CDR3 sequence is 16 residues long. Germline assignment: CDR1 LGHNA and CDR2 YSLEER. The chain's CDR3 is CASSQGWAGGRNEQFF. The CDR3 coding sequence is TGCGCCAGCAGCCAAGGCTGGGCAGGGGGCCGGAATGAGCAGTTCTTC.

This chain uses TRBV5-6 with TRBJ2-1; TRBD1 is a possible D gene (6 bases). V was pared by 5 bases and J by 2 bases, with 14 bases between. The length of the CDR3 is 15 residues. Germline V gene sequence: CDR1 SGHDT, CDR2 YYEEEE. CDR3 amino acids: CASRRWTAPYNEQFF. The CDR3 DNA follows: TGTGCCAGCAGACGATGGACAGCCCCCTACAATGAGCAGTTCTTC.

V usage is TRBV7-6 and J usage is TRBJ2-5; TRBD1 aligns across 11 bases. Per germline, CDR1 SGHVS and CDR2 FNYEAQ. Trimming took 5 bases from V and 4 from J; bases not matched to a gene: 6. This CDR3 spans 15 amino acids. CDR3 DNA: TGTGCCAGCAGCGGCCGGACAGGGGGCGTAGAGACCCAGTACTTC. Protein product: CASSGRTGGVETQYF. Drawing the rest from reference TRBV7-6 and TRBJ2-5, the complete variable domain is GAGVSQSPRYKVTKRGQDVALRCDPISGHVSLYWYRQALGQGPEFLTYFNYEAQQDKSGLPNDRFSAERPEGSISTLTIQRTEQRDSAMYRCASSGRTGGVETQYFGPGTRLLVL.

In the case of this clone: The sample has other DNA sequences that encode this CDR3 too. This chain links TRBV5-1 with TRBJ2-5, with 9 bases that match TRBD2. CDR3 size: 16 residues. The junction had 8 bases not matched to a gene; V was cut back by 0 bases and J by 5 bases. Looked up from germline, CDR1 is SGHRS and CDR2 is YFSETQ. The CDR3 nucleotides read TGCGCCAGCAGCTTGGGGGACAGCGGGAGGAAGGAGACCCAGTACTTC. Protein product: CASSLGDSGRKETQYF.

A few counts support this clone. The V gene is TRBV28, the J gene TRBJ1-5; 8 bases are shared with TRBD1. The CDR3 has 15 residues. CDR1 and CDR2 (germline): MDHEN, SYDVKM. Trimming at V came to 6 bases and at J to 0 bases, leaving 4 bases not matched to a gene. This chain's CDR3 is CASSTGTGSNQPQHF. In nucleotides, the CDR3 is TGTGCCAGCAGCACCGGGACAGGTAGCAATCAGCCCCAGCATTTT.

The rearrangement links TRBV29-1 to TRBJ1-1; possible D gene TRBD1, 5 bases. CDR1 SQVTM and CDR2 ANQGSEA come from the germline V gene. The CDR3 length is 13 residues. V was cut by 2 bases and J by 2 bases, with 9 bases left in between. The CDR3 DNA sequence: TGCAGCGTTGAACCCCAGGGAAACACTGAAGCTTTCTTT. Amino acids: CSVEPQGNTEAFF.

This chain connects TRBV10-3 to TRBJ2-7, with 12 bases that match TRBD2. Germline assignment: CDR1 ENHRY and CDR2 SYGVKD. The CDR3 contains 15 residues. V shed 8 bases, J shed 5 bases, and the junction held 10 bases outside the gene matches. In nucleotides, the CDR3 is TGTGCCATCGGGAGACTAGCGGGAGTCCGAGACGAGCAGTACTTC. Translation gives CAIGRLAGVRDEQYF.

This clone was observed a few times. The chain couples TRBV28 to TRBJ2-5; D is perhaps TRBD1 or TRBD2 (6 bases each). The CDR3 has 14 amino acids. Germline-derived CDR1 and CDR2 are MDHEN and SYDVKM. The V gene lost 6 bases and the J gene lost 5 bases, with 16 bases spanning the gap. In DNA, the CDR3 is TGTGCCAGCAGCCAACAGGGCCGGGGGGAGACCCAGTACTTC. Translation gives CASSQQGRGETQYF.

The chain is built from TRBV25-1 and TRBJ2-1; D may be TRBD2 (5 bases). This CDR3 has 16 residues. V was trimmed by 0 bases and J by 7 bases, leaving 16 bases between them. Germline values: CDR1 MGHDK, CDR2 SYGVNS. DNA of the CDR3: TGTGCCAGCAGTGAATATTCGGGGTCCCCTAAAAATGAGCAGTTCTTC. This gives the protein CASSEYSGSPKNEQFF.

The chain combines TRBV4-3 with TRBJ2-3; D might be TRBD2 (6 bases). The CDR3 extends over 14 amino acids. Germline CDR1 LGHNA, CDR2 YSLEER. V was pared by 5 bases and J by 2 bases, with 11 bases between. For the CDR3, the DNA is TGCGCCAGCAGCGACGGGGGTTTCACAGATACGCAGTATTTT. This translates into CASSDGGFTDTQYF.